This T cell receptor beta chain originates from a study of cytomegalovirus exposure and HLA in healthy donors. Findings and limits, study-wide: A few of the chains that were CMV-associated were confirmed in vitro to be specific for CMV antigens.

It was with 60 Vbeta and 13 Jbeta primers that the PCR ran. Using immunoSEQ multiplex PCR, the repertoire was profiled, and TCRdb retains in-frame clones only, with some absent. Among more than 110,000 clones listed, around 84% were seen once. CDR3 length: 16 residues. The V and J ends lost 5 bases and 4 bases, in that order; junction bases with no gene match: 9. In germline, CDR1 is MDHEN, CDR2 SYDVKM. This clone was seen a handful of times. Antigen unknown. The sample comprised PBMCs. This TCR derives from a man aged 45-65 years in good health and CMV-seronegative. J is TRBJ1-3 and V is TRBV28; the match to TRBD1 covers 9 bases. The CDR3 DNA reads as TGTGCCAGCAGTATTAGGGCCGGGACAGGGGGAAACACCATATATTTT. Translating gives CASSIRAGTGGNTIYF.